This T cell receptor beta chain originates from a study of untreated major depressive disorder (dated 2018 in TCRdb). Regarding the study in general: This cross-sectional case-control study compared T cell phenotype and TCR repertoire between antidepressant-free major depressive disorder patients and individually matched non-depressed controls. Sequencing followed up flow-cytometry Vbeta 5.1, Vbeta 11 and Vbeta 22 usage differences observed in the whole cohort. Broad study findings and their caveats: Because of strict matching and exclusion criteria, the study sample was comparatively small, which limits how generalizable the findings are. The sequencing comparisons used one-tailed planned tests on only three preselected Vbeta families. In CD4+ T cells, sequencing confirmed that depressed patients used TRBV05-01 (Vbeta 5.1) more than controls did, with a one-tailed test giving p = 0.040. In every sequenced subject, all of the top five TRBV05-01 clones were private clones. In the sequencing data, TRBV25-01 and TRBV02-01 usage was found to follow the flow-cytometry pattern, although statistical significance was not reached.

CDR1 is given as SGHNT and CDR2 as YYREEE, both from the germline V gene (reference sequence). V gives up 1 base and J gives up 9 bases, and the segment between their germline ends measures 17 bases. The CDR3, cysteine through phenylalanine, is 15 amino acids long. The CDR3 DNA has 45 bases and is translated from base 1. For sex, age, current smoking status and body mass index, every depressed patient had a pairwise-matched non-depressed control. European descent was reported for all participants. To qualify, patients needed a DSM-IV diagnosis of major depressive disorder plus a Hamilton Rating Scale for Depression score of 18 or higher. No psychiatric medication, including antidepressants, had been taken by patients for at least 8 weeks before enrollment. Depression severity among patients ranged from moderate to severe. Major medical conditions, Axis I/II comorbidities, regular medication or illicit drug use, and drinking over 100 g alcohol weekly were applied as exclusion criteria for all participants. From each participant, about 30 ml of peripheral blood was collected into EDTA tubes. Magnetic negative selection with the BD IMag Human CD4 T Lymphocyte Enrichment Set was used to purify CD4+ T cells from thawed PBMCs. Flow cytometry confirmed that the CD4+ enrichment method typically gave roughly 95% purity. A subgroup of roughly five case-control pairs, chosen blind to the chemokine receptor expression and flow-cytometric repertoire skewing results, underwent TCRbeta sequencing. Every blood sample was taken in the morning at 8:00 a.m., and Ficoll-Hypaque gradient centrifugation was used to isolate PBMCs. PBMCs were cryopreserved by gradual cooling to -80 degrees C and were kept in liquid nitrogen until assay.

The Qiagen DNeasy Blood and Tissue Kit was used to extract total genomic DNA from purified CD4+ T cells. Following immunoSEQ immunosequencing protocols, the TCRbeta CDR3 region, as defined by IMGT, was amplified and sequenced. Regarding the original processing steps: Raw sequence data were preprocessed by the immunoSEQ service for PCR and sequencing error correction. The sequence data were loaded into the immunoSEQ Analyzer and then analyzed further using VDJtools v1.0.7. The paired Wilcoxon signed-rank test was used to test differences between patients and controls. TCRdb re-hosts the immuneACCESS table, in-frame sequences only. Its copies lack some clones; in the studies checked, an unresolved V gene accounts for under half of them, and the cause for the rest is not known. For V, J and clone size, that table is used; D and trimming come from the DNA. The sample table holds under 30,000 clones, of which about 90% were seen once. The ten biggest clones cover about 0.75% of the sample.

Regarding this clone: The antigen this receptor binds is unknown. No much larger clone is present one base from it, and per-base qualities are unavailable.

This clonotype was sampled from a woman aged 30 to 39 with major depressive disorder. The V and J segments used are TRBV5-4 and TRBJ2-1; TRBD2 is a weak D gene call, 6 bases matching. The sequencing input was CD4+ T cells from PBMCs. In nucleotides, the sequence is TGTGCCAGCAGCTTGATTCGGGGGATCGTACTTGAGCAGTTCTTC. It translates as CASSLIRGIVLEQFF.